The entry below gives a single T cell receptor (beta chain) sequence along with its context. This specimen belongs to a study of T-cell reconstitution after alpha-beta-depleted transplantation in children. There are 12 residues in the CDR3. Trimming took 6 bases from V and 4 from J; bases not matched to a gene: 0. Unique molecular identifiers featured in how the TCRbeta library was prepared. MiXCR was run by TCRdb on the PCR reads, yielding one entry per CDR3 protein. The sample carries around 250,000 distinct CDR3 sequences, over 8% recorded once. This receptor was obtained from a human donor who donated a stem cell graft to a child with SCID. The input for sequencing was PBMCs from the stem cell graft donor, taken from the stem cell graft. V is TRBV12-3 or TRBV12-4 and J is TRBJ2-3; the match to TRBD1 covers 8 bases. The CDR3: CASRTGADTQYF. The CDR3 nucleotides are TGTGCCAGCAGGACAGGGGCAGATACGCAGTATTTT.